The 21 T cell receptor beta chains below all came from one sample that was sequenced in a study of blood T cell repertoires in COVID-19. Profiling relied on immunoSEQ multiplex PCR, and the TCRdb table lists in-frame clones only, not all of them. This sample has some 300,000 clones, with roughly 91% found just once. The sample taken for sequencing was peripheral blood. All receptors come from a woman younger than 45 with COVID-19, enrolled during active disease.

This chain joins TRBV27 and TRBJ1-6, with TRBD1 as a possible D gene (5 bases). Trimming took off 4 bases at V and 10 bases at J, with 20 bases between the two ends. The CDR3 has 16 residues. Germline-derived CDR1 and CDR2 are MNHEY and SMNVEV (reference sequence). The chain's CDR3 is CASSSIPPGQGSPLHF. CDR3 nucleotide sequence: TGTGCCAGCAGTTCCATCCCGCCAGGGCAAGGATCACCCCTCCACTTT.

The table lists this clone with a count of one. The chain carries TRBV27 and TRBJ2-5; 10 nucleotides match TRBD1. Unmatched junction bases numbered 8, after V lost 8 bases and J lost 5 bases. CDR1 MNHEY and CDR2 SMNVEV come from the germline V gene (reference sequence). The CDR3 is made up of 14 amino acids. This CDR3 reads CASGRQGAGETQYF. The CDR3 coding sequence is TGTGCCAGCGGCAGACAGGGGGCGGGGGAGACCCAGTACTTC.

J is TRBJ2-1 and V is TRBV7-6; TRBD2 agrees at 9 bases. V was clipped by 4 bases and J by 8 bases; unmatched bases: 9. CDR1 SGHVS and CDR2 FNYEAQ come from the germline V gene. The length of the CDR3 is 15 residues. Written as DNA, the CDR3 is TGTGCCAGCAGCTATGGAGCGGGGGGCCTCGATGAGCAGTTCTTC. As protein: CASSYGAGGLDEQFF.

The chain joins TRBV10-1 to TRBJ1-4; TRBD1 might be the D (5 bases). Germline values: CDR1 WNHNN, CDR2 SYGVQD (reference sequence). The V and J ends lost 8 bases and 0 bases respectively, with 19 bases between them. The CDR3 is made up of 17 amino acids. DNA for the CDR3: TGCGCCAGCCTACGGGAGGGGAGAATGCCAACTAATGAAAAACTGTTTTTT. Its protein product is CASLREGRMPTNEKLFF.

The chain links TRBV19 to TRBJ2-7, with 7 bases matching TRBD1. This CDR3 has 16 amino acids. With 1 base clipped from V and 4 bases from J, the junction kept 10 bases outside the gene matches. CDR1 LNHDA and CDR2 SQIVND come from the germline V gene (reference sequence). CDR3 region: CASSIGGTVKLYEQYF. The DNA for the CDR3 is TGTGCCAGTAGTATAGGGGGGACAGTGAAGTTGTACGAGCAGTACTTC. The complete variable domain, with remaining parts taken from reference TRBV19 and TRBJ2-7, reads DGGITQSPKYLFRKEGQNVTLSCEQNLNHDAMYWYRQDPGQGLRLIYYSQIVNDFQKGDIAEGYSVSREKKESFPLTVTSAQKNPTAFYLCASSIGGTVKLYEQYFGPGTRLTVT.

The rearrangement joins TRBV11-2 to TRBJ1-2; perhaps TRBD1 as D (5 bases). The CDR3 loop spans 9 amino acids. Per the germline V gene, CDR1 is SGHAT and CDR2 is FQNNGV. For the CDR3, the DNA is TGTGCGTGGGGCCATGGCTACACCTTC. Amino acids: CAWGHGYTF.

The V call is TRBV29-1, the J call TRBJ1-1; 7 bases align to TRBD1. CDR3 length equals 15 residues. Germline CDR1 is SQVTM and CDR2 is ANQGSEA. V lost 6 bases, J lost 1 base, and 11 bases stayed unmatched. CDR3: CSVKYRGQRNTEAFF. In nucleotides, the CDR3 is TGCAGCGTAAAATACAGGGGACAGAGGAACACTGAAGCTTTCTTT.

The rearrangement joins TRBV23-1 to TRBJ2-7; 7 nucleotides agree with TRBD1. TRBV23-1 is assigned to the ORF class and has an uncertain function. J gave up 2 bases and V 4 bases, and 23 bases lay outside the gene matches. The CDR3 is made up of 20 amino acids. The CDR3 DNA follows: TGCGCCAGCAGTCTCATCGTAATCCCGAAAATCCCCGACAGGGCCTACGAGCAGTACTTC. Protein sequence: CASSLIVIPKIPDRAYEQYF.

The chain joins TRBV10-2 to TRBJ1-2; the match to TRBD1 covers 10 bases. Trimming at V came to 0 bases and at J to 13 bases, leaving 11 bases not matched to a gene. The CDR3 has 15 amino acids. Per germline, CDR1 WSHSY and CDR2 SAAADI. DNA for the CDR3: TGCGCCAGCAGTGAGTCGTGGCCGGGACAGGGGCCGCCCACCTTC. Translated, it gives CASSESWPGQGPPTF.

CDR3: CASRRGTSYGYTF. The CDR3 DNA reads TGTGCCAGCCGTAGAGGGACAAGTTATGGCTACACCTTC. The chain employs TRBV28 and TRBJ1-2, with D possibly being TRBD1 (6 bases). V was pared by 8 bases and J by 5 bases, with 15 bases between. The length of the CDR3 is 13 residues. Germline V gives CDR1 MDHEN, CDR2 SYDVKM.

The gene calls are TRBV3-1 (or the pseudogene TRBV3-2) and TRBJ1-1, with unresolved D. V shed 4 bases and J shed 4 bases, with 19 bases lying between them. This CDR3 has 16 amino acids. In germline, CDR1 is LGHDT, CDR2 YNNKEL (reference sequence). The CDR3: CASSLTSERESTEAFF. The CDR3 region has the DNA TGTGCCAGCAGCCTTACTAGTGAGCGGGAGAGCACTGAAGCTTTCTTT.

The chain's CDR3 is CASTQLRRSTEAFF. The CDR3, as DNA: TGTGCCAGCACCCAGCTTAGAAGGAGCACTGAAGCTTTCTTT. The chain combines TRBV5-6 with TRBJ1-1; no definite D call. The V end lost 6 bases, the J end lost 4 bases, and 16 bases lay between the germline ends. Germline V gene sequence: CDR1 SGHDT, CDR2 YYEEEE. This CDR3 comprises 14 residues.

V usage is TRBV6-2 or TRBV6-3 and J usage is TRBJ2-7; D is perhaps TRBD1 (6 bases). CDR3 length equals 17 residues. Trimming left V 5 bases short and J 5 bases short, with 25 bases between. The germline V gene has CDR1 MNHEY and CDR2 SVGEGT. DNA for the CDR3: TGTGCCAGCAGTCTTATCACATTGACAGGAACCCAACACGAGCAGTACTTC. It codes for CASSLITLTGTQHEQYF.

The rearrangement links TRBV10-3 to TRBJ2-7, with 11 bases aligning to TRBD1. This CDR3 region has 16 residues. Germline lookup yields CDR1 ENHRY and CDR2 SYGVKD. Germline trimming cut 6 bases from V and 7 bases from J; bases unmatched to any gene: 14. As DNA, the CDR3 is TGTGCCATCAGACCCGGCTCCGGACAGGGGGCGAATGAGCAGTACGTC. The encoded protein is CAIRPGSGQGANEQYV.

CDR3 region: CASSPLTGNEQFF. The CDR3 DNA is TGTGCCAGTAGTCCACTTACAGGCAATGAGCAGTTCTTC. The V call is TRBV19, the J call TRBJ2-1; weak D call: TRBD1 (5 bases). The CDR3 runs 13 residues. V dropped 5 bases and J dropped 6 bases, with 11 bases sitting between them. Germline assignment: CDR1 LNHDA and CDR2 SQIVND (reference sequence). The full variable domain, its missing parts supplied by reference TRBV19 and TRBJ2-1, is DGGITQSPKYLFRKEGQNVTLSCEQNLNHDAMYWYRQDPGQGLRLIYYSQIVNDFQKGDIAEGYSVSREKKESFPLTVTSAQKNPTAFYLCASSPLTGNEQFFGPGTRLTVL.

The count of this clone is one. The V and J genes are TRBV10-2 and TRBJ1-1; D gene ambiguous. CDR3 size: 13 residues. Trimming removed 0 bases at V and 4 bases at J, with 6 bases between. The germline V gene encodes CDR1 WSHSY and CDR2 SAAADI. This chain's CDR3 is CASSESGSTEAFF. The CDR3 nucleotides read TGCGCCAGCAGTGAGTCGGGGAGCACTGAAGCTTTCTTT.

The V gene is TRBV14, the J gene TRBJ2-3; the D is unclear. The V end was cut by 0 bases, the J end by 7 bases, with 5 bases between. The germline V gene has CDR1 SGHDN and CDR2 FVKESK. This CDR3 comprises 12 residues. The CDR3 coding sequence is TGTGCCAGCAGCCAAGATTACTATACGCAGTATTTT. It translates to CASSQDYYTQYF. Full variable domain (remainder filled in from reference TRBV14 and TRBJ2-3): EAGVTQFPSHSVIEKGQTVTLRCDPISGHDNLYWYRRVMGKEIKFLLHFVKESKQDESGMPNNRFLAERTGGTYSTLKVQPAELEDSGVYFCASSQDYYTQYFGPGTRLTVL.

This clone was observed a handful of times. The chain carries TRBV5-5 and TRBJ1-3; maybe TRBD1 (6 bases). V lost 0 bases, J lost 2 bases, and 6 bases lay in between. Looked up from germline, CDR1 is SGHKS and CDR2 is YYEKEE (reference sequence). CDR3 length equals 14 residues. CDR3 amino acids: CASSLAGAGNTIYF. The CDR3 DNA is TGTGCCAGCAGCTTGGCAGGGGCTGGAAACACCATATATTTT.

V is TRBV7-3 and J is TRBJ2-3, with D perhaps TRBD2 (6 bases). This CDR3 region has 16 residues. V lost 2 bases and J 1 base, leaving 13 bases between the germline ends. Germline-derived CDR1 and CDR2 are SGHTA and FQGTGA. In nucleotides, the CDR3 is TGTGCCAGCAGCTTAGGAGTAGCGGTCGGCACAGATACGCAGTATTTT. Protein: CASSLGVAVGTDTQYF.

For this clone: At the DNA level, this CDR3 is encoded by other sequences in the same sample as well. CDR3 sequence reads: CASSPTGGRETQYF. DNA for the CDR3: TGTGCCAGCAGTCCGACAGGGGGCAGGGAGACCCAGTACTTC. This chain connects TRBV6-5 to TRBJ2-5; 10 nucleotides align to TRBD1. The CDR3 length is 14 residues. J lost 5 bases, V lost 5 bases, and 5 bases had no gene match. CDR1 MNHEY and CDR2 SVGAGI come from the germline V gene.

The rearrangement uses TRBV18 and TRBJ1-3; TRBD1 agrees at 7 bases. V shed 3 bases and J 2 bases; nucleotides not matched to a gene: 10. Germline lookup yields CDR1 KGHSH and CDR2 LQKENI. This CDR3 has 17 residues. The CDR3 nucleotides read TGTGCCAGCTCACCCTCAACCCCAGACAGGGCTGGAAACACCATATATTTT. Translated: CASSPSTPDRAGNTIYF.